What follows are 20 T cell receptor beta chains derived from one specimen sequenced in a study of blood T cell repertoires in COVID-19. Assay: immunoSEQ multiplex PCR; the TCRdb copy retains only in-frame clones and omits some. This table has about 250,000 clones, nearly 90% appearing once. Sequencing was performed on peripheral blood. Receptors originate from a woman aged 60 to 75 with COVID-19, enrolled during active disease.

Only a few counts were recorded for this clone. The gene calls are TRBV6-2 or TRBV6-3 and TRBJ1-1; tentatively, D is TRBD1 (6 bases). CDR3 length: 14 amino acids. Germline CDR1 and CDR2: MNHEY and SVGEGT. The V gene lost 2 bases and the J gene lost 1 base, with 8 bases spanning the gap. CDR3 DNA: TGTGCCAGCAGTTACGGGGGCTCGAACACTGAAGCTTTCTTT. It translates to CASSYGGSNTEAFF.

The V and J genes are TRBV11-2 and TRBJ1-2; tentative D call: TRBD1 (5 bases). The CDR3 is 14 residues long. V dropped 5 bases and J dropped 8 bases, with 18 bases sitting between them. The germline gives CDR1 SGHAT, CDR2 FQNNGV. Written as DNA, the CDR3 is TGTGCCAGCAGCCCTCCGGGGGTCGGGGACGGCTACACCTTC. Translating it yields CASSPPGVGDGYTF.

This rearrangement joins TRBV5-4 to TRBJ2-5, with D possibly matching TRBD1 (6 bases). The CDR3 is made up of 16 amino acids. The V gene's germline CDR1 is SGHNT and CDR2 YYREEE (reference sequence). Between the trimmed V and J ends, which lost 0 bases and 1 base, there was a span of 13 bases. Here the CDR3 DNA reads TGTGCCAGCAGCTTGGGGACAGAACGATTCCAAGAGACCCAGTACTTC. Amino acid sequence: CASSLGTERFQETQYF.

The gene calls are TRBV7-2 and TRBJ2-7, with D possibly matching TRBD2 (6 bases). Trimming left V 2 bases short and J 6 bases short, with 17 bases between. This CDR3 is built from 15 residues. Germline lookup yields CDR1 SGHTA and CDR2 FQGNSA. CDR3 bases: TGTGCCAGCAGCTTATACCGGGCGAGGCGGGGCGAGCAGTACTTC. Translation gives CASSLYRARRGEQYF. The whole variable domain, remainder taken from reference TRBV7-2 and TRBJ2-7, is GAGVSQSPSNKVTEKGKDVELRCDPISGHTALYWYRQSLGQGLEFLIYFQGNSAPDKSGLPSDRFSAERTGGSVSTLTIQRTQQEDSAVYLCASSLYRARRGEQYFGPGTRLTVT.

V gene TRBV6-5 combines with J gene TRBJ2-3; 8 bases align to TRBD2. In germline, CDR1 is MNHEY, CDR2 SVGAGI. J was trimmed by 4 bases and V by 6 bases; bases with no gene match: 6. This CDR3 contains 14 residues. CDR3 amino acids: CASRTGLESDTQYF. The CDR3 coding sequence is TGTGCCAGCAGGACGGGACTAGAGTCAGATACGCAGTATTTT.

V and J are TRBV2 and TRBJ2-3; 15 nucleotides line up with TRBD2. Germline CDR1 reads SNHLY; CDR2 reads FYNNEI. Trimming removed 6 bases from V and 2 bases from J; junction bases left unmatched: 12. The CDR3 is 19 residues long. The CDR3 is CASRTPGTSGGTNTDTQYF. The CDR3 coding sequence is TGTGCCAGCAGGACTCCCGGGACTAGCGGGGGGACAAACACAGATACGCAGTATTTT.

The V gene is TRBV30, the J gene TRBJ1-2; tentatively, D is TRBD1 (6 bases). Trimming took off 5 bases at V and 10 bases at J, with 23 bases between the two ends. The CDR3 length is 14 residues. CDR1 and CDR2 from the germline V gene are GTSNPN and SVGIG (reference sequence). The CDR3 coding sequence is TGTGCCTGGGTCCCCCCTCCGGGACACCTTCTCTACACCTTC. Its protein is CAWVPPPGHLLYTF.

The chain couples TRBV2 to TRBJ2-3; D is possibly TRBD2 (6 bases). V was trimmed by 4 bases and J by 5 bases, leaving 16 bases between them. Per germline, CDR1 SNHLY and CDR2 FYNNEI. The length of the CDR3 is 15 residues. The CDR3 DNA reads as TGTGCCAGCAGTGTAAGGGGAGGCGAAGGAGATACGCAGTATTTT. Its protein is CASSVRGGEGDTQYF.

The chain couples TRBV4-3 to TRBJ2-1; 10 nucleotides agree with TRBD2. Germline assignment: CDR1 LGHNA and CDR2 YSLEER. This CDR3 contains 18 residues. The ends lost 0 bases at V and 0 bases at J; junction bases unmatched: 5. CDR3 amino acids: CASSQEISGGSSYNEQFF. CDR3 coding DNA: TGCGCCAGCAGCCAAGAGATTAGCGGGGGGAGCTCCTACAATGAGCAGTTCTTC.

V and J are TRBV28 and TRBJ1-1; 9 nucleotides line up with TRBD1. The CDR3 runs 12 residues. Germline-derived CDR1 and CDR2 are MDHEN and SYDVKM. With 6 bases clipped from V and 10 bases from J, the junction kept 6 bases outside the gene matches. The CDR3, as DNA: TGTGCCAGCAGCCACAGGGGGCGCTTAGCTTTCTTT. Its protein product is CASSHRGRLAFF.

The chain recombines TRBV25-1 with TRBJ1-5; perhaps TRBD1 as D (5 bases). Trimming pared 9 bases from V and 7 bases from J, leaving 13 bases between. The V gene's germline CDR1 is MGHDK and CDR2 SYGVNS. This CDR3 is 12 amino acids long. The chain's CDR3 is CASSGGIQPQHF. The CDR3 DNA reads TGTGCCAGTTCGGGGGGAATCCAGCCCCAGCATTTT.

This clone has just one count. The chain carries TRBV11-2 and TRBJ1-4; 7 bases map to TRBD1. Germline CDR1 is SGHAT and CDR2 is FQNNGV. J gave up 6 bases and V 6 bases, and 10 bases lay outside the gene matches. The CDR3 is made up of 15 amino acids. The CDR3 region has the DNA TGTGCCAGCAGTTCTGCTCCCGGACAGGATGAAAAACTGTTTTTT. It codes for CASSSAPGQDEKLFF.

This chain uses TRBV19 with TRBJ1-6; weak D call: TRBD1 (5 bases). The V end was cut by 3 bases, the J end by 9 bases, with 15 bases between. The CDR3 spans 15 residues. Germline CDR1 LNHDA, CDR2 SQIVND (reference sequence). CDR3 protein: CASSIREGGVSPLHF. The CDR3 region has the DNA TGTGCCAGTAGTATTAGGGAAGGAGGGGTTTCACCCCTCCACTTT.

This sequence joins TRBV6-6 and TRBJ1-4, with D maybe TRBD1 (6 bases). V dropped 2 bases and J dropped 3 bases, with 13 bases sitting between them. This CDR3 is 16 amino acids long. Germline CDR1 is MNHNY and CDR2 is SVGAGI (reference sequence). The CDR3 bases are TGTGCCAGCAGTTACGGGTTTCAGGGGTCTAATGAAAAACTGTTTTTT. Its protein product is CASSYGFQGSNEKLFF.

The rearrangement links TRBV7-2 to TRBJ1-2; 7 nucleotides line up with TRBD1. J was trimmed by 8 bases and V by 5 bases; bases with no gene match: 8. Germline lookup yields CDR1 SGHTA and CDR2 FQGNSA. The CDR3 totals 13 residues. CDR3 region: CASSGDSLGGYTF. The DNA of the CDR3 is TGTGCCAGCAGCGGGGACAGCCTGGGCGGCTACACCTTC.

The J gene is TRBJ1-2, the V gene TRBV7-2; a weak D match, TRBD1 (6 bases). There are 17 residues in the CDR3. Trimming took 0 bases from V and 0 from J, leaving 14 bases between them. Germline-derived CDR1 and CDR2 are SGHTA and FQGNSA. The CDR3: CASSLAGAEGTNYGYTF. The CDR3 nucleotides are TGTGCCAGCAGCTTAGCGGGGGCCGAGGGAACTAACTATGGCTACACCTTC.

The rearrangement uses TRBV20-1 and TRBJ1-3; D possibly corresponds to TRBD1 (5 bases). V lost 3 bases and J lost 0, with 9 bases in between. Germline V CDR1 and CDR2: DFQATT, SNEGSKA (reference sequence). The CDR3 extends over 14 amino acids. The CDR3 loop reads CSASRGISGNTIYF. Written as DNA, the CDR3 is TGCAGTGCTAGTCGGGGGATCTCTGGAAACACCATATATTTT.

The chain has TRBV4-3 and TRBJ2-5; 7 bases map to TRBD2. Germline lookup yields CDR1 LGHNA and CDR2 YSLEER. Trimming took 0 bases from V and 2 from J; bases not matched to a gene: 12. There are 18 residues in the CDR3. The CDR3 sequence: CASSQETLRGGGQETQYF. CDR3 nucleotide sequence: TGCGCCAGCAGCCAAGAAACCCTCCGCGGCGGGGGTCAAGAGACCCAGTACTTC.

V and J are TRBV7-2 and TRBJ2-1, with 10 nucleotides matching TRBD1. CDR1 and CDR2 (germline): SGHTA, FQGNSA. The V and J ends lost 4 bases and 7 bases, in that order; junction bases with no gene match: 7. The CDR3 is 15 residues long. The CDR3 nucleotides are TGTGCCAGCAGCTCGATCGGACAGGGGGGAAATGAGCAGTTCTTC. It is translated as CASSSIGQGGNEQFF.

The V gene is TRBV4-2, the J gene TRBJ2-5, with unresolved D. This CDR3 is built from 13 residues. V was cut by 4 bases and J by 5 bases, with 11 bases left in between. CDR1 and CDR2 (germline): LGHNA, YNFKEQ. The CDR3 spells CASSPVEWETQYF. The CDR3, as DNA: TGTGCCAGCAGCCCTGTCGAGTGGGAGACCCAGTACTTC.